These 6 T cell receptor beta chains were sequenced from one sample in a study of T-cell reconstitution after alpha-beta-depleted transplantation in children. TCRbeta library preparation incorporated unique molecular identifiers. TCRdb fed the PCR reads into MiXCR, producing one record per CDR3 protein. The sample lists fewer than 700,000 distinct CDR3 sequences; 23% were seen once. The sequencing here drew on PBMCs, mostly from graft donor cells, taken 360 days after TCRalphabeta/CD19-depleted stem cell transplant. The receptors were sampled from a boy younger than two who had a stem cell transplant for acute myeloid leukemia, so the T cells may come from the graft donor.

This clonotype was observed at least ten times. The V and J genes are TRBV6-2 or TRBV6-3 and TRBJ2-7; 7 nucleotides align to TRBD2. The CDR3 is made up of 16 amino acids. Trimming took 2 bases from V and 3 from J; bases not matched to a gene: 10. Germline V gene lookup returns CDR1 MNHEY and CDR2 SVGEGT. This CDR3 reads CASSYGTAGVHYEQYF. The CDR3 DNA sequence: TGTGCCAGCAGTTACGGGACGGCGGGGGTCCACTACGAGCAGTACTTC.

This clonotype was seen ten or more times. This chain uses TRBV5-1 with TRBJ2-5, with D perhaps being TRBD1 or TRBD2 (6 bases each). Germline CDR1 SGHRS, CDR2 YFSETQ. The V end lost 4 bases, the J end lost 0 bases, and 19 bases lay between the germline ends. CDR3 length equals 17 residues. The CDR3 DNA sequence: TGCGCCAGCAGCCCCCCTACCGGGGGCACGTACCAAGAGACCCAGTACTTC. This encodes CASSPPTGGTYQETQYF.

The V gene is TRBV12-3 or TRBV12-4, the J gene TRBJ2-2; TRBD1 agrees at 7 bases. CDR3 length: 15 residues. V lost 5 bases and J lost 4; bases outside the gene matches: 7. This CDR3 is CASSPRTGTTGELFF. The CDR3 DNA is TGTGCCAGCAGTCCAAGGACAGGAACCACCGGGGAGCTGTTTTTT.

The rearrangement links TRBV7-2 to TRBJ2-1, with D possibly being TRBD2 (6 bases). The CDR3 runs 17 residues. CDR1 and CDR2 from the germline V gene are SGHTA and FQGNSA. V was clipped by 0 bases and J by 1 base, with 13 bases between them. CDR3 nucleotides: TGTGCCAGCAGCTTAGCGGTCGGGGGTCAGTCCTACAATGAGCAGTTCTTC. Encoded protein: CASSLAVGGQSYNEQFF.

The chain couples TRBV3-1 to TRBJ1-1; D gene unclear. The germline V and J ends were trimmed by 4 bases and 0 bases, with 9 bases remaining between them. This CDR3 region has 14 residues. The germline V gene has CDR1 LGHDT and CDR2 YNNKEL (reference sequence). In DNA, the CDR3 is TGTGCCAGCAGCCTAGGTGTTATGAACACTGAAGCTTTCTTT. Its protein is CASSLGVMNTEAFF. Full variable domain (missing parts from reference TRBV3-1 and TRBJ1-1): DTAVSQTPKYLVTQMGNDKSIKCEQNLGHDTMYWYKQDSKKFLKIMFSYNNKELIINETVPNRFSPKSPDKAHLNLHINSLELGDSAVYFCASSLGVMNTEAFFGQGTRLTVV.

This clonotype was counted many times. The gene calls are TRBV20-1 and TRBJ2-2; D uncertain. Trimming removed 2 bases from V and 8 bases from J, with 18 bases in between. CDR3 length: 15 amino acids. The germline CDR1 and CDR2 sequences are DFQATT and SNEGSKA (reference sequence). The CDR3 reads CSARIPDPLRGELFF. In DNA, the CDR3 is TGCAGTGCTAGAATTCCGGACCCCTTGAGGGGGGAGCTGTTTTTT.